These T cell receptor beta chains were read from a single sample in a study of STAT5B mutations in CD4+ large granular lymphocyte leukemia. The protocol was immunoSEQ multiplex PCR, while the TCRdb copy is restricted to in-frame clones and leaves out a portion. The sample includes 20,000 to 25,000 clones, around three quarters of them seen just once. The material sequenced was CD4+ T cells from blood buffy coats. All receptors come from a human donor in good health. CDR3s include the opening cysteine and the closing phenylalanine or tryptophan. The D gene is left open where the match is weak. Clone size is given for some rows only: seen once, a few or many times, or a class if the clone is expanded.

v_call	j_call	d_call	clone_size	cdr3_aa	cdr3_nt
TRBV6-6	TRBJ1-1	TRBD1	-	CASSKGQVNTEAFF	TGTGCCAGCAGTAAGGGACAGGTGAACACTGAAGCTTTCTTT
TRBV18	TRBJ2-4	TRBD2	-	CASSAGGSASNIQYF	TGTGCCAGCTCCGCGGGGGGGTCTGCCTCGAACATTCAGTACTTC
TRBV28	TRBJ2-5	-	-	CASSLIGRETQYF	TGTGCCAGCAGTTTAATCGGACGGGAGACCCAGTACTTC
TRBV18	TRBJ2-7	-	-	CASSPPSGPNGEQYF	TGTGCCAGCTCACCACCAAGTGGGCCCAACGGCGAGCAGTACTTC
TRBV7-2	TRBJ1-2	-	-	CASSEGNTASDGYTF	TGTGCCAGCAGCGAAGGCAACACGGCTTCGGATGGCTACACCTTC
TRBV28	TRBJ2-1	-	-	CASTFVRVAGGEQFF	TGTGCCAGCACTTTTGTCCGTGTCGCAGGTGGTGAGCAGTTCTTC
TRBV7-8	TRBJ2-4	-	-	CASSPSRLPTQGIQYF	TGTGCCAGCAGCCCGAGTCGGCTCCCAACCCAGGGCATTCAGTACTTC
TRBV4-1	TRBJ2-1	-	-	CASSQWITGKNSYNEQFF	TGCGCCAGCAGCCAATGGATCACAGGGAAGAACTCCTACAATGAGCAGTTCTTC
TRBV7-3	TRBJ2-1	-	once	CASSLMGEGLGEQFF	TGTGCCAGCAGCTTAATGGGCGAGGGGCTTGGTGAGCAGTTCTTC
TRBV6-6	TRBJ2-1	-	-	CASSYGLAYYNEQFF	TGTGCCAGCAGTTACGGCCTAGCCTACTACAATGAGCAGTTCTTC
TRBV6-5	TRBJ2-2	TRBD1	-	CASKTGYTGELFF	TGTGCCAGCAAGACAGGGTACACCGGGGAGCTGTTTTTT
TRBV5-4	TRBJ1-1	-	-	CASRPFGGWEHTEAFF	TGTGCCAGCAGGCCCTTTGGGGGATGGGAGCACACTGAAGCTTTCTTT
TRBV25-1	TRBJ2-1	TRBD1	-	CASSIPGTGRNEQFF	TGTGCCAGCAGTATTCCCGGGACAGGGAGGAATGAGCAGTTCTTC
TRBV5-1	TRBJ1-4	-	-	CASSLRGEKLFF	TGCGCCAGCAGCTTAAGGGGTGAAAAACTGTTTTTT
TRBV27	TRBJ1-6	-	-	CASSPSTERPLHF	TGTGCCAGCAGTCCATCGACGGAGCGGCCCCTCCACTTT
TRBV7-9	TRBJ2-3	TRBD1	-	CASRPPGDSGTDTQYF	TGTGCCAGCAGACCTCCCGGGGACAGTGGCACAGATACGCAGTATTTT
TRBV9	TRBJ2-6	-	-	CASRSRGTGANVLTF	TGTGCCAGCAGGTCCAGGGGAACTGGGGCCAACGTCCTGACTTTC
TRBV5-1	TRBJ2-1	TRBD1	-	CASSPGTGGYEQFF	TGCGCCAGCAGCCCCGGGACAGGGGGCTATGAGCAGTTCTTC
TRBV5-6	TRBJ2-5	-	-	CASSSGAGETQYF	TGTGCCAGCAGCTCCGGGGCGGGAGAGACCCAGTACTTC
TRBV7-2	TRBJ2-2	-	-	CASSLAPPQNTGELFF	TGTGCCAGCAGCTTAGCCCCCCCCCAGAACACCGGGGAGCTGTTTTTT
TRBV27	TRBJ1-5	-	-	CASSLRQGNQPQHF	TGTGCCAGCAGTTTACGGCAGGGGAATCAGCCCCAGCATTTT
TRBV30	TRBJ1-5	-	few	CAWSLDLSNQPQHF	TGTGCCTGGAGCCTGGACCTTAGCAATCAGCCCCAGCATTTT
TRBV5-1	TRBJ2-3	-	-	CASSSTTSSDTQYF	TGCGCCAGCAGCTCTACAACTAGTTCAGATACGCAGTATTTT
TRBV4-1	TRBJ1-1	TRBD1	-	CASSTRQGMNTEAFF	TGCGCCAGCAGCACCCGACAGGGGATGAACACTGAAGCTTTCTTT
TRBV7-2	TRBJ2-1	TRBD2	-	CASSWSGSGYNEQFF	TGTGCCAGCAGCTGGAGCGGGAGCGGGTACAATGAGCAGTTCTTC
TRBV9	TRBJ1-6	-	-	CASSVESLEPLHF	TGTGCCAGCAGCGTAGAGAGTCTCGAACCCCTCCACTTT
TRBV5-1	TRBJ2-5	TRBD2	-	CASYQTSGGQETQYF	TGCGCCAGCTATCAGACTAGCGGGGGCCAAGAGACCCAGTACTTC
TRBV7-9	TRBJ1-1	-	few	CASSPDSTEAFF	TGTGCCAGCAGCCCTGACAGCACTGAAGCTTTCTTT
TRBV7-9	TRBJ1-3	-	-	CASSLDLGNTIYF	TGTGCCAGCAGCTTAGATCTGGGAAACACCATATATTTT
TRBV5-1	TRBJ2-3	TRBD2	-	CASSSTTSGTFTDTQYF	TGCGCCAGCAGCTCCACGACTAGCGGGACTTTCACAGATACGCAGTATTTT
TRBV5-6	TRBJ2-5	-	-	CASSIRSGAQETQYF	TGTGCCAGCAGCATACGGAGTGGGGCCCAAGAGACCCAGTACTTC
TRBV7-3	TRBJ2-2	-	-	CASRGTNTGELFF	TGTGCCAGCAGGGGGACGAACACCGGGGAGCTGTTTTTT
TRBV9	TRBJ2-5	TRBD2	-	CASSVGASGGTETQYF	TGTGCCAGCAGCGTAGGGGCTAGCGGGGGCACAGAGACCCAGTACTTC
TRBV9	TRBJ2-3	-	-	CASSGPWDSTDTQYF	TGTGCCAGCAGCGGCCCCTGGGACAGCACAGATACGCAGTATTTT
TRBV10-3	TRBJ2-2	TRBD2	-	CAISEGTSGTAGELFF	TGTGCCATCAGTGAAGGGACTAGCGGGACGGCCGGGGAGCTGTTTTTT
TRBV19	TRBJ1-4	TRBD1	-	CASGRTGTGYEKLFF	TGTGCCAGTGGGAGAACCGGGACAGGGTATGAAAAACTGTTTTTT
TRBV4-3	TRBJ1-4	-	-	CASSQDWTEDNEKLFF	TGCGCCAGCAGCCAAGACTGGACAGAAGATAATGAAAAACTGTTTTTT
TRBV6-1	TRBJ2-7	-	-	CASSVLPPEQYF	TGTGCCAGCAGTGTTTTACCGCCCGAGCAGTACTTC
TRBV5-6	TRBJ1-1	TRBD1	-	CASSLMTGEAFF	TGTGCCAGCAGCTTGATGACAGGGGAAGCTTTCTTT
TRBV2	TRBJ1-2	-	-	CASSVFGGANYGYTF	TGTGCCAGCAGTGTGTTCGGTGGGGCTAACTATGGCTACACCTTC
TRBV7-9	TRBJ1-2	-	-	CASSSLSATFSDGYTF	TGTGCCAGCAGCTCACTCTCCGCGACATTTTCTGATGGCTACACCTTC
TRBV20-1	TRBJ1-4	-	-	CSGQKGEKLFF	TGCAGTGGGCAAAAGGGAGAAAAACTGTTTTTT
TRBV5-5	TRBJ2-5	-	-	CASSLRTEETQYF	TGTGCCAGCAGCTTACGGACAGAAGAGACCCAGTACTTC
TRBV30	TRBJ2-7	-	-	CAWGGGSPYEQYF	TGTGCCTGGGGGGGCGGCAGCCCCTACGAGCAGTACTTC
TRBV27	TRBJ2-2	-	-	CASKERSSAMSNTGELFF	TGTGCCAGCAAGGAGAGGTCTAGCGCGATGTCGAACACCGGGGAGCTGTTTTTT
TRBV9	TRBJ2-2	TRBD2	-	CASSVGASGRTGELFF	TGTGCCAGCAGCGTAGGAGCTAGCGGGAGGACCGGGGAGCTGTTTTTT
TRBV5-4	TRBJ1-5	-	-	CASSPGGGNQPQHF	TGTGCCAGCAGCCCTGGCGGAGGTAATCAGCCCCAGCATTTT
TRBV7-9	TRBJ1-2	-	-	CASSPLLYGYTF	TGTGCCAGCAGCCCCCTACTCTATGGCTACACCTTC
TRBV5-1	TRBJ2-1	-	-	CASSSGQLNEQFF	TGCGCCAGCAGCTCCGGACAGCTCAATGAGCAGTTCTTC
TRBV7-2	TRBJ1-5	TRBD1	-	CASSLVQGAGQPQHF	TGTGCCAGCAGCTTAGTGCAGGGGGCAGGGCAGCCCCAGCATTTT
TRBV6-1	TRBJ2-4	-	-	CASSGGGRPGQYF	TGTGCCAGCAGTGGGGGAGGAAGACCGGGTCAGTACTTC
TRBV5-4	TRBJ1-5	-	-	CASSLWWPRWGHQSNQPQHF	TGTGCCAGCAGCTTGTGGTGGCCCAGGTGGGGGCATCAGAGCAATCAGCCCCAGCATTTT
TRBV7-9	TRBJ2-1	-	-	CASSPLLGVDYNEQFF	TGTGCCAGCAGCCCCTTGTTGGGAGTTGACTACAATGAGCAGTTCTTC
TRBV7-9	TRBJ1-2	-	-	CAFVEANYGYTF	TGTGCCTTCGTCGAGGCTAACTATGGCTACACCTTC
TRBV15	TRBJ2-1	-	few	CATSRAWDVLNEQFF	TGTGCCACCAGCAGAGCCTGGGACGTGTTGAATGAGCAGTTCTTC
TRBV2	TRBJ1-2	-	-	CASSPAGSRNYGYTF	TGTGCCAGCAGCCCCGCAGGGTCCCGGAACTATGGCTACACCTTC
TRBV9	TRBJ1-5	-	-	CADIQGPQHF	TGTGCCGATATACAGGGGCCCCAGCATTTT
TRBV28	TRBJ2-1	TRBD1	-	CASTRTGPTHEQFF	TGTGCCAGCACCCGGACAGGACCTACGCATGAGCAGTTCTTC
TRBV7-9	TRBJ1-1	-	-	CASSLGGHNTEAFF	TGTGCCAGCAGCTTAGGAGGGCACAACACTGAAGCTTTCTTT
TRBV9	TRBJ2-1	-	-	CASSPLGRPSYNEQFF	TGTGCCAGCAGCCCACTCGGACGGCCCTCCTACAATGAGCAGTTCTTC